These 20 T cell receptor beta chains came from one sample sequenced in a study of blood T cell repertoires in COVID-19. Libraries were prepared by immunoSEQ multiplex PCR; TCRdb keeps only in-frame clonotypes and omits some of them. The table has about 200,000 clones, around 86% seen once. Sequenced input: peripheral blood. The receptors come from a man aged 55 to 69 with acute or convalescent COVID-19.

The genes are TRBV9 and TRBJ1-1; 8 bases map to TRBD1. Looked up from germline, CDR1 is SGDLS and CDR2 is YYNGEE. V lost 3 bases, J lost 7 bases, and 11 bases stayed unmatched. CDR3 length equals 15 residues. CDR3 protein: CASSGSSGGAGEAFF. The CDR3, as DNA: TGTGCCAGCAGCGGATCCTCAGGGGGCGCGGGTGAAGCTTTCTTT.

The chain joins TRBV28 to TRBJ1-4; 10 bases fit TRBD1. CDR3 length: 18 amino acids. From germline, CDR1 is MDHEN and CDR2 SYDVKM. The ends lost 4 bases at V and 4 bases at J; junction bases unmatched: 12. The DNA of the CDR3 is TGTGCCAGCAGTTACAATAGACAGGGGGCAGCTGGTAATGAAAAACTGTTTTTT. Residues: CASSYNRQGAAGNEKLFF.

The chain employs TRBV5-6 and TRBJ1-5, with 11 bases matching TRBD1. Germline loops: CDR1 SGHDT, CDR2 YYEEEE. CDR3 size: 16 residues. V trimming: 0 bases; J trimming: 7 bases; junction bases outside the gene matches: 6. CDR3 bases: TGTGCCAGCAGCTTGGCTGGACAGGGGGCACACCAGCCCCAGCATTTT. Translation: CASSLAGQGAHQPQHF.

J is TRBJ1-1 and V is TRBV2; tentatively, D is TRBD1 (6 bases). This CDR3 spans 13 amino acids. Germline CDR1 is SNHLY and CDR2 is FYNNEI. V was trimmed by 6 bases and J by 3 bases, leaving 11 bases between them. CDR3 nucleotide sequence: TGTGCCAGCAGCACCAGACAGGACACTGAAGCTTTCTTT. Its translation is CASSTRQDTEAFF.

The chain has TRBV6-1 and TRBJ1-5; no reliable D call. V lost 0 bases and J lost 10, with 16 bases in between. This CDR3 has 15 amino acids. CDR1 and CDR2 (germline): MNHNS, SASEGT. Written as DNA, the CDR3 is TGTGCCAGCAGTGAAGCAAAAGGAGTCGCCCCCCCCCAGCATTTT. Protein product: CASSEAKGVAPPQHF.

This clone came up once. The chain joins TRBV28 to TRBJ1-6, with D uncertain. Germline CDR1 and CDR2: MDHEN and SYDVKM. Trimming shortened V by 7 bases and J by 11 bases, and 9 bases separated the two germline ends. The CDR3 has 11 amino acids. The CDR3 DNA is TGTGCCAGCACCACTCAACCACCCCTCCACTTT. As protein: CASTTQPPLHF.

The J gene is TRBJ2-1, the V gene TRBV15, with 8 bases matching TRBD2. The V gene's germline CDR1 is LNHNV and CDR2 YYDKDF (reference sequence). The CDR3 consists of 15 residues. V shed 5 bases and J 6 bases; nucleotides not matched to a gene: 9. CDR3 nucleotides: TGTGCCACCAGCGGTGCTAGGACTAGCTTCAATGAGCAGTTCTTC. It specifies CATSGARTSFNEQFF.

The chain uses TRBV7-9 and TRBJ1-1, with 9 bases matching TRBD1. Germline loops: CDR1 SEHNR, CDR2 FQNEAQ (reference sequence). This CDR3 is 16 amino acids long. J lost 4 bases, V lost 0 bases, and 6 bases had no gene match. The CDR3 is CASSLALTGGSTEAFF. The CDR3 DNA reads TGTGCCAGCAGCTTAGCGCTCACAGGGGGCTCCACTGAAGCTTTCTTT.

The chain has TRBV27 and TRBJ2-3; 11 nucleotides match TRBD2. Looked up from germline, CDR1 is MNHEY and CDR2 is SMNVEV (reference sequence). The CDR3 sequence is 16 residues long. Unmatched junction bases numbered 7, after V lost 5 bases and J lost 3 bases. Written as DNA, the CDR3 is TGTGCCAGCAGTGCGTTAGCGGGGGGGTTGACAGATACGCAGTATTTT. It translates to CASSALAGGLTDTQYF.

V usage is TRBV19 and J usage is TRBJ2-2; 9 bases are a match to TRBD2. The junction had 7 bases not matched to a gene; V was cut back by 7 bases and J by 7 bases. The CDR3 has 14 amino acids. Germline V gene sequence: CDR1 LNHDA, CDR2 SQIVND (reference sequence). The chain's CDR3 is CASKRSGGSGELFF. The CDR3 bases are TGTGCCAGTAAACGAAGCGGGGGGAGCGGGGAGCTGTTTTTT.

The V gene is TRBV2, the J gene TRBJ2-4, with D possibly matching TRBD2 (6 bases). This CDR3 contains 14 residues. In germline, CDR1 is SNHLY, CDR2 FYNNEI. Trimming cost V 8 bases and J 2 bases, with 13 bases left between them. In nucleotides, the CDR3 is TGTGCCAGCGGAGGGGTGAGAACCAAAAACATTCAGTACTTC. Protein: CASGGVRTKNIQYF.

This sequence joins TRBV19 and TRBJ1-2; unclear D gene. Trimming took off 5 bases at V and 8 bases at J, with 15 bases between the two ends. The CDR3 length is 13 residues. The germline CDR1 and CDR2 sequences are LNHDA and SQIVND (reference sequence). The CDR3 loop is CASSAGPNAGYTF. CDR3 in DNA: TGTGCCAGTAGTGCGGGCCCTAACGCCGGCTACACCTTC.

The chain carries TRBV5-1 and TRBJ1-2, with D uncertain. Germline CDR1 is SGHRS and CDR2 is YFSETQ. V lost 7 bases to trimming and J lost 2 bases, with 12 bases between them. This CDR3 is built from 13 residues. The CDR3 coding sequence is TGCGCCAGCGGGCAGGAAAAAAACTATGGCTACACCTTC. It codes for CASGQEKNYGYTF.

The chain has TRBV2 and TRBJ2-5; the D is unclear. The germline CDR1 and CDR2 sequences are SNHLY and FYNNEI. The CDR3 sequence is 12 residues long. Trimming cost V 3 bases and J 4 bases, with 6 bases left between them. CDR3 coding DNA: TGTGCCAGCAGTGACCCCCTAGAGACCCAGTACTTC. This gives the protein CASSDPLETQYF. The variable domain in full, with the rest retrieved from reference TRBV2 and TRBJ2-5, is EPEVTQTPSHQVTQMGQEVILRCVPISNHLYFYWYRQILGQKVEFLVSFYNNEISEKSEIFDDQFSVERPDGSNFTLKIRSTKLEDSAMYFCASSDPLETQYFGPGTRLLVL.

The chain is built from TRBV2 and TRBJ2-2; D is perhaps TRBD1 (6 bases). Germline values: CDR1 SNHLY, CDR2 FYNNEI. CDR3 length equals 14 residues. Trimming removed 7 bases at V and 7 bases at J, with 16 bases between. CDR3 residues: CASKRDTYDGELFF. CDR3 sequence (DNA): TGTGCCAGCAAACGGGACACCTATGACGGGGAGCTGTTTTTT.

This chain links TRBV7-2 with TRBJ1-4, with D perhaps matching TRBD1 (5 bases). CDR3 size: 15 residues. Deletions cut 2 bases from V and 3 bases from J, with 10 bases between. Germline CDR1 reads SGHTA; CDR2 reads FQGNSA. CDR3 protein: CASSLQGSANEKLFF. The CDR3 DNA follows: TGTGCCAGCAGCTTACAGGGATCCGCTAATGAAAAACTGTTTTTT.

The V and J genes are TRBV6-5 and TRBJ1-6; 9 bases are shared with TRBD1. From germline, CDR1 is MNHEY and CDR2 SVGAGI. V was pared by 8 bases and J by 7 bases, with 9 bases of the junction left unmatched. The CDR3 sequence is 15 residues long. The CDR3 reads CASLPGQGLNSPLHF. CDR3 nucleotide sequence: TGTGCCAGCCTCCCCGGACAGGGGTTGAATTCACCCCTCCACTTT.

This chain uses TRBV25-1 with TRBJ2-6, with 7 bases that match TRBD1. Trimming took 4 bases from V and 1 from J; bases not matched to a gene: 10. This CDR3 has 18 residues. Germline CDR1 MGHDK, CDR2 SYGVNS. CDR3: CASSGDSLSTSGANVLTF. The CDR3 DNA reads TGTGCCAGCAGTGGGGACAGTCTTTCGACTTCTGGGGCCAACGTCCTGACTTTC.

This chain links TRBV6-1 with TRBJ1-5; D unresolved. V was shortened by 2 bases and J by 2 bases, with 13 bases between the two germline ends. The CDR3 runs to 16 residues. Germline CDR1 and CDR2: MNHNS and SASEGT. As DNA, the CDR3 is TGTGCCAGCAGTGAACTAGGGAGGGAAGGCAATCAGCCCCAGCATTTT. Translated: CASSELGREGNQPQHF.

The chain carries TRBV28 and TRBJ2-7, with D perhaps TRBD1 (6 bases). The germline gives CDR1 MDHEN, CDR2 SYDVKM. The CDR3 loop spans 15 amino acids. Trimming removed 5 bases at V and 6 bases at J, with 20 bases between. The CDR3 coding sequence is TGTGCCAGCAGTCAGAATCGGGGCAGGGGTTCCGAGCAGTACTTC. This gives the protein CASSQNRGRGSEQYF.